Listed below are T cell receptor beta chains from one sample, sequenced in a study of Ad26.COV2.S vaccination and SARS-CoV-2 variants. Repertoires were generated with immunoSEQ multiplex PCR, while TCRdb's copy carries only in-frame clones and drops some. The sample yields fewer than 600,000 clones, 89% seen once. The sequenced sample was peripheral blood, obtained in a trial of Ad26.COV2.S vaccine versus placebo. These receptor sequences come from a person aged 18-60 years who received the Ad26.COV2.S COVID-19 vaccine or a placebo. The CDR3 runs from the conserved cysteine through the conserved F or W. A D gene is named only where the DNA matches it firmly. Size values are once, few and many counts, or a class for expanded clones, and some rows have none.

D	V	size	J	length	DNA	CDR3
TRBD1	TRBV7-8	NA	TRBJ1-1	16	TGTGCCAGCAGCGCCGGGACAGGGGAGAGGAACACTGAAGCTTTCTTT	CASSAGTGERNTEAFF
TRBD1	TRBV4-1	NA	TRBJ2-5	17	TGCGCCAGCAGCGCCCACCGGACAGGGCAGTACCAAGAGACCCAGTACTTC	CASSAHRTGQYQETQYF
TRBD1	TRBV14	NA	TRBJ1-2	16	TGTGCCAGCAGCCACAACAGGGGCCCGTTGAGATATGGCTACACCTTC	CASSHNRGPLRYGYTF
NA	TRBV7-2	NA	TRBJ2-7	15	TGTGCCAGCAGCTTGTCCGGGACAGGAGCGGGGGAGCAGTACTTC	CASSLSGTGAGEQYF
NA	TRBV7-9	NA	TRBJ1-1	15	TGTGCCAGCAGCTTAGCGGCTCGGGTAGGCACTGAAGCTTTCTTT	CASSLAARVGTEAFF
NA	TRBV28	NA	TRBJ1-6	12	TGTGCCAGCAGTTTAATAAATTCACCCCTCCACTTT	CASSLINSPLHF
TRBD1	TRBV6-5	NA	TRBJ1-4	14	TGTGCCAGCAGTAGGACAGGGGTTGATGAAAAACTGTTTTTT	CASSRTGVDEKLFF
TRBD1	TRBV4-1	NA	TRBJ1-5	15	TGCGCCAGCAGCCAGGACGACAGGGGTAATCAGCCCCAGCATTTT	CASSQDDRGNQPQHF
NA	TRBV5-1	NA	TRBJ2-3	14	TGCGCCAGCAGCTTGGGCATCGCCACAGATACGCAGTATTTT	CASSLGIATDTQYF
TRBD1	TRBV6-2/TRBV6-3	NA	TRBJ1-5	15	TGTGCCAGCAGCATGACGGGACAGACAAATCAGCCCCAGCATTTT	CASSMTGQTNQPQHF
TRBD2	TRBV19	NA	TRBJ2-7	14	TGTGCCAGTAGACAAGCGGGAGCGGACTACGAGCAGTACTTC	CASRQAGADYEQYF
NA	TRBV4-1	NA	TRBJ1-1	17	TGCGCCAGCAGCCCAATGCTTGGGGGCTCTAGGTCCACTGAAGCTTTCTTT	CASSPMLGGSRSTEAFF
NA	TRBV6-4	few	TRBJ2-2	17	TGTGCCAGCAGTGACTTCTCGCAGGGTCAGCACACCGGGGAGCTGTTTTTT	CASSDFSQGQHTGELFF
NA	TRBV5-5	NA	TRBJ2-5	15	TGTGCCAGCAGCTTGGCCATAGGGGTCTCGGAGACCCAGTACTTC	CASSLAIGVSETQYF